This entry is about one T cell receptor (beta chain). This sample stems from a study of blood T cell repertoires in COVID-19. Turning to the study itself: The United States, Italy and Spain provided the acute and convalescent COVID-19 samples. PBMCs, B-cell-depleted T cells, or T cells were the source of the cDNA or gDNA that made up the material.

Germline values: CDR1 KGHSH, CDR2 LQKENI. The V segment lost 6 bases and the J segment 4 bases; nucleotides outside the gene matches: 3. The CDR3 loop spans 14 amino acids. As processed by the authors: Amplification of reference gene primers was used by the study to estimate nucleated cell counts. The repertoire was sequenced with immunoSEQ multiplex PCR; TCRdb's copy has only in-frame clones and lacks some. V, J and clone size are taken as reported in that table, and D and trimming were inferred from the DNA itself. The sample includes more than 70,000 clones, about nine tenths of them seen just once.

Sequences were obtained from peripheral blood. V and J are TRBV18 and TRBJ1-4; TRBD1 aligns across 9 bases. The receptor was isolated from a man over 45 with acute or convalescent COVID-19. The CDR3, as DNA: TGTGCCAGCTCCCGACAGGGGGGTAATGAAAAACTGTTTTTT. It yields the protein CASSRQGGNEKLFF.